The clone carrying this T cell receptor beta chain occurred many times. The record originates from a study of neurological immune-mediated disorders. Via MiXCR, TCRdb re-called the 5' RACE reads, giving one row per CDR3 protein. The sample contains fewer than 80,000 distinct CDR3 sequences, 5.2% of which appear only once. V shed 0 bases, J shed 6 bases, and the junction held 10 bases outside the gene matches. This CDR3 region has 17 residues. Germline CDR1 and CDR2: MNHEY and SVGAGI. Sequencing input: PBMCs. This sequence joins TRBV6-5 and TRBJ2-1, with 8 bases fitting TRBD2. This sequence was found in a woman in her 30s with multiple sclerosis. The CDR3 DNA reads as TGTGCCAGCAGTTACTCGATGGTGGCGGGGGGTCGCAATGAGCAGTTCTTC. Residues: CASSYSMVAGGRNEQFF.